A single sample gave rise to the 16 T cell receptor beta chains below, sequenced in a study of blood T cell repertoires in COVID-19. Here immunoSEQ multiplex PCR was the method, and the copy in TCRdb shows in-frame clones only, minus some. The table includes around 200,000 clones, around 83% detected once. Material for sequencing was peripheral blood. The origin of the receptors is an elderly woman with acute or convalescent COVID-19.

The rearrangement uses TRBV18 and TRBJ1-5, with D possibly matching TRBD1 (5 bases). Trimming took 3 bases from V and 7 from J, leaving 13 bases between them. CDR1 is KGHSH and CDR2 is LQKENI in the germline V gene. The CDR3 consists of 14 residues. The CDR3 loop is CASSPLGARQPQHF. CDR3 bases: TGTGCCAGCTCACCTTTAGGGGCCCGGCAGCCCCAGCATTTT.

For this clone: Other DNA sequences of this sample code for an identical CDR3. The chain couples TRBV9 to TRBJ2-1; tentative D call: TRBD2 (6 bases). Germline V gene lookup returns CDR1 SGDLS and CDR2 YYNGEE. CDR3 length: 15 amino acids. V lost 1 base, J lost 1 base, and 9 bases lay in between. The CDR3 loop reads CASSVLGGSYNEQFF. In DNA, the CDR3 is TGTGCCAGCAGCGTACTCGGGGGATCCTACAATGAGCAGTTCTTC.

This clone has just one count. One junction end does not reproduce the germline sequence, and a read error may be involved. The sample contains more than one DNA sequence encoding this CDR3. V is TRBV28 and J is TRBJ1-2; D gene uncertain. The CDR3 is made up of 12 amino acids. Germline CDR1 is MDHEN and CDR2 is SYDVKM. The CDR3 sequence is CASSLREYGYTF. The CDR3 DNA sequence: TGCGCCAGCAGTCTAAGAGAGTATGGCTACACCTTC.

The rearrangement uses TRBV3-1 (or the pseudogene TRBV3-2) and TRBJ1-5; 7 bases are a match to TRBD1. The J segment lost 7 bases and the V segment lost 4 bases, leaving 4 bases of the junction unmatched. Germline V gives CDR1 LGHDT, CDR2 YNNKEL (reference sequence). The CDR3 sequence is 13 residues long. The DNA of the CDR3 is TGTGCCAGCAGCCCCGCGACAGGGCAGCCCCAGCATTTT. This gives the protein CASSPATGQPQHF.

The chain uses TRBV18 and TRBJ2-2, with 9 bases identical to TRBD1. This CDR3 region has 16 residues. The V and J ends lost 6 bases and 3 bases, in that order; junction bases with no gene match: 8. Per the germline V gene, CDR1 is KGHSH and CDR2 is LQKENI. The CDR3 is CASSRIQGADTGELFF. CDR3 bases: TGTGCCAGCTCGAGGATACAGGGGGCCGACACCGGGGAGCTGTTTTTT.

The rearrangement links TRBV18 to TRBJ1-2; D is perhaps TRBD1 (5 bases). The CDR3 covers 14 residues. V was pared by 6 bases and J by 7 bases, with 18 bases between. Germline V gene lookup returns CDR1 KGHSH and CDR2 LQKENI. Here the CDR3 reads CASSSLGHPGGYTF. CDR3 in DNA: TGTGCCAGCTCGTCGCTAGGACATCCTGGTGGCTACACCTTC. The full variable domain, in which reference TRBV18 and TRBJ1-2 provide the parts outside the CDR3, is NAGVMQNPRHLVRRRGQEARLRCSPMKGHSHVYWYRQLPEEGLKFMVYLQKENIIDESGMPKERFSAEFPKEGPSILRIQQVVRGDSAAYFCASSSLGHPGGYTFGSGTRLTVV.

The chain links TRBV19 to TRBJ2-1; D perhaps matches TRBD1 (7 bases). This CDR3 spans 15 amino acids. The V end was cut by 4 bases, the J end by 8 bases, with 18 bases between. Germline V gene data show CDR1 as LNHDA and CDR2 as SQIVND (reference sequence). The CDR3 region has the DNA TGTGCCAGTAGTACCCGGGACAGTAGGGGGGATGAGCAGTTCTTC. Translating gives CASSTRDSRGDEQFF. The variable domain in full, with the rest retrieved from reference TRBV19 and TRBJ2-1, is DGGITQSPKYLFRKEGQNVTLSCEQNLNHDAMYWYRQDPGQGLRLIYYSQIVNDFQKGDIAEGYSVSREKKESFPLTVTSAQKNPTAFYLCASSTRDSRGDEQFFGPGTRLTVL.

This sequence joins TRBV3-1 (or the pseudogene TRBV3-2) and TRBJ2-5; D unresolved. Deletions cut 0 bases from V and 8 bases from J, with 4 bases between. The CDR3 loop spans 11 amino acids. CDR1 is LGHDT and CDR2 is YNNKEL in the germline V gene (reference sequence). DNA for the CDR3: TGTGCCAGCAGCCAAGATCCAACCCAGTACTTC. Its translation is CASSQDPTQYF.

The chain is built from TRBV6-1 and TRBJ1-5; D gene unclear. V was cut by 0 bases and J by 7 bases, with 10 bases left in between. Germline-derived CDR1 and CDR2 are MNHNS and SASEGT. This CDR3 has 14 amino acids. The CDR3 DNA reads TGTGCCAGCAGTGAAGCTGGGGAGTGGCAGCCCCAGCATTTT. The encoded protein is CASSEAGEWQPQHF.

The chain is built from TRBV5-4 and TRBJ1-1; D is perhaps TRBD1 (5 bases). V lost 3 bases and J 4 bases, leaving 16 bases between the germline ends. CDR3 length equals 15 residues. Germline assignment: CDR1 SGHNT and CDR2 YYREEE (reference sequence). CDR3 residues: CASSSLRGRGTEAFF. In DNA form, the CDR3 reads TGTGCCAGCAGCTCATTAAGGGGAAGGGGCACTGAAGCTTTCTTT.

The chain combines TRBV4-3 with TRBJ1-6; weak D call: TRBD1 (5 bases). Germline-derived CDR1 and CDR2 are LGHNA and YSLEER. This CDR3 comprises 16 residues. The germline V and J ends were trimmed by 0 bases and 14 bases, with 20 bases remaining between them. The CDR3 region has the DNA TGCGCCAGCAGCCAAGATCTCCGGGCTCAGGGAATCACCCTCCACTTT. Amino acids: CASSQDLRAQGITLHF.

The chain couples TRBV7-2 to TRBJ2-3; no clear D. The CDR3 consists of 13 residues. V was clipped by 1 base and J by 3 bases, with 5 bases between them. CDR1 and CDR2 (germline): SGHTA, FQGNSA. CDR3 in DNA: TGTGCCAGCAGCTTAGATTATACAGATACGCAGTATTTT. The encoded protein is CASSLDYTDTQYF.

The count of this clone is one. The J gene is TRBJ1-5, the V gene TRBV6-2 or TRBV6-3; no definite D call. Trimming took off 0 bases at V and 1 base at J, with 10 bases between the two ends. CDR1 MNHEY and CDR2 SVGEGT come from the germline V gene. The CDR3 runs 16 residues. CDR3 amino acids: CASSYSTELSNQPQHF. The CDR3 coding sequence is TGTGCCAGCAGTTACTCGACTGAACTAAGCAATCAGCCCCAGCATTTT.

This clone occurred a few times. The chain recombines TRBV9 with TRBJ2-1; 8 bases fit TRBD2. With V trimmed by 0 bases and J by 6 bases, 5 bases remained unmatched. CDR3 size: 15 residues. Germline values: CDR1 SGDLS, CDR2 YYNGEE. CDR3 in amino acids: CASSVDPLAGNEQFF. DNA of the CDR3: TGTGCCAGCAGCGTAGATCCGCTAGCGGGCAATGAGCAGTTCTTC.

This sequence joins TRBV5-1 and TRBJ2-7; maybe TRBD2 (5 bases). V was clipped by 6 bases and J by 4 bases, with 11 bases between them. The germline CDR1 and CDR2 sequences are SGHRS and YFSETQ. The CDR3 sequence is 12 residues long. CDR3 in DNA: TGCGCCAGCATGGGAGTCGGGTACGAGCAGTACTTC. Translated: CASMGVGYEQYF.

J is TRBJ1-1 and V is TRBV29-1, with a tentative D call TRBD1 (5 bases). Germline assignment: CDR1 SQVTM and CDR2 ANQGSEA. The V end was cut by 7 bases, the J end by 5 bases, with 11 bases between. The CDR3 sequence is 11 residues long. CDR3 sequence: CSAQGSTEAFF. The CDR3, as DNA: TGCAGCGCCCAGGGCTCTACTGAAGCTTTCTTT.